Below, 19 T cell receptor beta chains from the same sample are listed, as sequenced in a study of T cells in Graves' hyperthyroidism and ophthalmopathy. The CDR3 regions of TCR beta were amplified from RNA transcripts. The HTBI set primed first-round TCR CDR3 RT-PCR. One entry per CDR3 protein, called by TCRdb with MiXCR from the multiplex PCR reads. The data hold about 320,000 distinct CDR3 sequences, with 15% to 20% observed a single time. Sequencing was done on a sample of blood. Source of these receptors: a man between 25 and 39 years old with Graves' hyperthyroidism.

The rearrangement links TRBV30 to TRBJ2-5, with TRBD1 matching over 9 bases. The CDR3 covers 15 residues. Germline-derived CDR1 and CDR2 are GTSNPN and SVGIG (reference sequence). V lost 5 bases to trimming and J lost 2 bases; unmatched junction nucleotides: 9. CDR3 sequence reads: CAWGYVGQGQETQYF. The CDR3 nucleotides read TGTGCCTGGGGCTACGTGGGACAGGGACAAGAGACCCAGTACTTC.

The chain is built from TRBV20-1 and TRBJ1-3; D is uncertain. Germline V lookup: CDR1 DFQATT, CDR2 SNEGSKA (reference sequence). V was cut by 4 bases and J by 0 bases, with 7 bases left in between. This CDR3 is 13 amino acids long. CDR3 protein: CSAIFNSGNTIYF. The DNA of the CDR3 is TGCAGTGCTATATTTAACTCTGGAAACACCATATATTTT.

This clonotype was picked up many times. J is TRBJ1-5 and V is TRBV2, with TRBD1 matching 9 bases. The germline V gene has CDR1 SNHLY and CDR2 FYNNEI. The CDR3 is made up of 14 amino acids. The ends lost 3 bases at V and 7 bases at J; junction bases unmatched: 4. The CDR3 nucleotides are TGTGCCAGCAGTGACGACAGGGGGGGACAGCCCCAGCATTTT. This translates into CASSDDRGGQPQHF.

The sample holds many counts of this clonotype. This chain's CDR3 is CASSQGQGDYNEQFF. CDR3 DNA: TGTGCCAGCAGCCAGGGACAGGGGGACTACAATGAGCAGTTCTTC. The rearrangement joins TRBV6-1 to TRBJ2-1, with TRBD1 matching over 11 bases. The germline CDR1 and CDR2 sequences are MNHNS and SASEGT. The CDR3 covers 15 residues. Trimming took 6 bases from V and 3 from J; bases not matched to a gene: 4.

This clonotype was detected ten times or more. The genes are TRBV11-1 and TRBJ2-3; tentatively, D is TRBD2 (5 bases). The germline V gene encodes CDR1 SGHAT and CDR2 FQDESV (reference sequence). V gave up 5 bases and J gave up 2 bases, with 14 bases separating them. The CDR3 extends over 15 amino acids. CDR3 loop: CASSQDGLVTDTQYF. As DNA, the CDR3 is TGTGCCAGCAGCCAAGATGGACTGGTCACAGATACGCAGTATTTT.

The genes are TRBV20-1 and TRBJ1-2; 7 bases map to TRBD1. The germline gives CDR1 DFQATT, CDR2 SNEGSKA (reference sequence). The V gene end was trimmed by 5 bases and the J gene end by 6 bases; junction bases not matched to a gene: 15. The CDR3 is 15 residues long. CDR3 loop: CSAGGSGGAKDGYTF. CDR3 nucleotide sequence: TGCAGTGCTGGCGGGTCAGGGGGAGCGAAGGATGGCTACACCTTC.

The V and J genes are TRBV28 and TRBJ1-2, with 11 positions matching TRBD1. The CDR3 loop spans 21 amino acids. Trimming at V came to 1 base and at J to 4 bases, leaving 20 bases not matched to a gene. Per the germline V gene, CDR1 is MDHEN and CDR2 is SYDVKM. CDR3 loop: CASSLSTPGTGGDLRFYGYTF. The DNA of the CDR3 is TGTGCCAGCAGTTTATCCACCCCCGGGACAGGGGGGGATTTGCGGTTCTATGGCTACACCTTC.

This clonotype was recorded a few times. This chain connects TRBV6-2 or TRBV6-3 to TRBJ1-6; 7 nucleotides align to TRBD1. CDR3 length: 14 residues. With 6 bases clipped from V and 7 bases from J, the junction kept 6 bases outside the gene matches. Germline-derived CDR1 and CDR2 are MNHEY and SVGEGT. The CDR3 bases are TGTGCCAGCAGCCGGGACAGATCGAATTCACCCCTCCACTTT. Its protein product is CASSRDRSNSPLHF.

This clonotype appeared many times. The rearrangement links TRBV3-1 to TRBJ2-7; D is unresolved. CDR1 and CDR2 (germline): LGHDT, YNNKEL (reference sequence). V was trimmed by 1 base and J by 8 bases, leaving 9 bases between them. The CDR3 extends over 12 amino acids. The CDR3 protein is CASSQGVDQQYF. CDR3 nucleotides: TGTGCCAGCAGCCAAGGGGTTGATCAGCAGTACTTC.

V and J are TRBV19 and TRBJ1-1, with D possibly TRBD1 on 6 matching bases. Deletions cut 11 bases from V and 3 bases from J, with 16 bases between. Germline CDR1 is LNHDA and CDR2 is SQIVND (reference sequence). This CDR3 contains 13 residues. CDR3 sequence reads: CASRGGLDTEAFF. The CDR3 bases are TGTGCCTCAAGGGGGGGGCTGGACACTGAAGCTTTCTTT.

This clonotype has a count of ten or more. This chain connects TRBV11-3 to TRBJ2-7, with 10 bases that match TRBD1. The CDR3 is made up of 16 amino acids. Germline lookup yields CDR1 SGHNT and CDR2 YENEEA. V lost 2 bases and J lost 5; bases outside the gene matches: 9. The CDR3 DNA is TGTGCCAGCAGCTTAAGTCCGGGACAGGGGTTTGACGAGCAGTACTTC. It translates to CASSLSPGQGFDEQYF. Variable domain in full (rest from reference TRBV11-3 and TRBJ2-7): EAGVVQSPRYKIIEKKQPVAFWCNPISGHNTLYWYLQNLGQGPELLIRYENEEAVDDSQLPKDRFSAERLKGVDSTLKIQPAELGDSAVYLCASSLSPGQGFDEQYFGPGTRLTVT.

The chain uses TRBV19 and TRBJ1-4; tentative D call: TRBD1 (6 bases). Germline CDR1 reads LNHDA; CDR2 reads SQIVND (reference sequence). Trimming cost V 6 bases and J 8 bases, with 16 bases left between them. This CDR3 is 14 amino acids long. CDR3 nucleotides: TGTGCCAGTAGGTACCAGGGGCGCCAGGAAAAACTGTTTTTT. Encoded protein: CASRYQGRQEKLFF. Filled out from reference TRBV19 and TRBJ1-4, the complete variable domain reads DGGITQSPKYLFRKEGQNVTLSCEQNLNHDAMYWYRQDPGQGLRLIYYSQIVNDFQKGDIAEGYSVSREKKESFPLTVTSAQKNPTAFYLCASRYQGRQEKLFFGSGTQLSVL.

V is TRBV20-1 and J is TRBJ2-7, with a tentative D call TRBD2 (5 bases). Germline lookup yields CDR1 DFQATT and CDR2 SNEGSKA (reference sequence). The CDR3 length is 15 residues. Trimming took off 0 bases at V and 1 base at J, with 13 bases between the two ends. Here the CDR3 DNA reads TGCAGTGCTAGAGATCTTAGGACTGTTTCCTACGAGCAGTACTTC. This encodes CSARDLRTVSYEQYF.

The table lists this clonotype with many counts. The chain carries TRBV5-1 and TRBJ2-7; 7 bases align to TRBD1. J was trimmed by 7 bases and V by 5 bases; bases with no gene match: 3. Germline CDR1 and CDR2: SGHRS and YFSETQ. This CDR3 has 11 amino acids. The CDR3 DNA sequence: TGCGCCAGCAGGCAGGGGGTTGAGCAGTACTTC. It encodes CASRQGVEQYF.

This chain joins TRBV11-2 and TRBJ2-5; D is possibly TRBD2 (5 bases). Germline V gene sequence: CDR1 SGHAT, CDR2 FQNNGV. V gave up 9 bases and J gave up 5 bases, with 16 bases separating them. The CDR3 is 13 residues long. The CDR3, as DNA: TGTGCCAGTAGTATAAGTCCGGGGGAGACCCAGTACTTC. It codes for CASSISPGETQYF. The whole variable domain, remainder taken from reference TRBV11-2 and TRBJ2-5, is EAGVAQSPRYKIIEKRQSVAFWCNPISGHATLYWYQQILGQGPKLLIQFQNNGVVDDSQLPKDRFSAERLKGVDSTLKIQPAKLEDSAVYLCASSISPGETQYFGPGTRLLVL.

This clonotype was observed at least ten times. This chain links TRBV30 with TRBJ2-1; no clear D gene. Per the germline V gene, CDR1 is GTSNPN and CDR2 is SVGIG (reference sequence). This CDR3 contains 11 residues. Trimming stripped 0 bases from V and 8 bases from J, with 5 bases between. CDR3 amino acids: CAWSVIYEQFF. CDR3 nucleotide sequence: TGTGCCTGGAGTGTAATCTATGAGCAGTTCTTC.

The V gene is TRBV19, the J gene TRBJ1-4; tentative D call: TRBD1 (6 bases). Germline V gives CDR1 LNHDA, CDR2 SQIVND (reference sequence). The ends were cut back, 1 base at V and 7 bases at J, with 16 bases in the middle. The CDR3 covers 16 residues. In nucleotides, the CDR3 is TGTGCCAGTAGTATAGGTTGGGGGCGGCAAGTTGAAAAACTGTTTTTT. This translates into CASSIGWGRQVEKLFF. Combining the CDR3 with reference TRBV19 and TRBJ1-4 gives the whole variable domain DGGITQSPKYLFRKEGQNVTLSCEQNLNHDAMYWYRQDPGQGLRLIYYSQIVNDFQKGDIAEGYSVSREKKESFPLTVTSAQKNPTAFYLCASSIGWGRQVEKLFFGSGTQLSVL.

The J gene is TRBJ1-1, the V gene TRBV12-3 or TRBV12-4, with D uncertain. This CDR3 has 12 amino acids. V was pared by 4 bases and J by 1 base, with 4 bases between. The CDR3 bases are TGTGCCAGCAGTTGGACGAACACTGAAGCTTTCTTT. It translates to CASSWTNTEAFF.

The chain recombines TRBV20-1 with TRBJ2-7; the match to TRBD1 covers 9 bases. Per germline, CDR1 DFQATT and CDR2 SNEGSKA (reference sequence). The trim removed 7 bases at V and 2 bases at J, leaving 6 bases unmatched. The CDR3 has 13 residues. The CDR3 reads CSVPGQGPYEQYF. CDR3 nucleotides: TGCAGTGTACCGGGACAGGGACCCTACGAGCAGTACTTC.